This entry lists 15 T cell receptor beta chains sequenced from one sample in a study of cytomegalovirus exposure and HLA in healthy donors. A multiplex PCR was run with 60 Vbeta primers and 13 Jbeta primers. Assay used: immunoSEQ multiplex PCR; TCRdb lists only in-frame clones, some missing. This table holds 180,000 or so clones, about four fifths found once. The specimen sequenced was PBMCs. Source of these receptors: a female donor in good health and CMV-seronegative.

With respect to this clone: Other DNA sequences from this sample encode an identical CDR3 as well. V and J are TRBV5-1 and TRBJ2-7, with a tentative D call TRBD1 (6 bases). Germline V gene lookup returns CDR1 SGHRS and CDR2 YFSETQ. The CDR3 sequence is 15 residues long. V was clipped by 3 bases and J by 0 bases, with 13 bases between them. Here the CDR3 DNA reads TGCGCCAGCAGCTCCCCCGGACAGAGCTCCTACGAGCAGTACTTC. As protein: CASSSPGQSSYEQYF.

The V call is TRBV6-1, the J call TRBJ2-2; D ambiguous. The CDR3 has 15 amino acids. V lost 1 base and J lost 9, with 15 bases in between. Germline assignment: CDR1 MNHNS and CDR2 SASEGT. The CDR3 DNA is TGTGCCAGCAGTGAAGGGGCAAACCCCGGCCGGGAGCTGTTTTTT. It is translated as CASSEGANPGRELFF.

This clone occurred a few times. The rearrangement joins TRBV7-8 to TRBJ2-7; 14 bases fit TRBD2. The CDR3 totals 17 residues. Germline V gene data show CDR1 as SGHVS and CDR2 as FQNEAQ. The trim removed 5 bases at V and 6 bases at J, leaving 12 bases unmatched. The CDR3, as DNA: TGTGCCAGCAGCATAAGAGGGACTAGCGGGAGCTCGGGCGAGCAGTACTTC. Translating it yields CASSIRGTSGSSGEQYF.

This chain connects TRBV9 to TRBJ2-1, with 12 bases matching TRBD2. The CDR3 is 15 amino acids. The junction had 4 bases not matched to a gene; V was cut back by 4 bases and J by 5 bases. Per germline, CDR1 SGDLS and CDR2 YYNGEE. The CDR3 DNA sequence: TGTGCCAGCAGCCAAGGACTAGCGGGAAACAATGAGCAGTTCTTC. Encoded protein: CASSQGLAGNNEQFF.

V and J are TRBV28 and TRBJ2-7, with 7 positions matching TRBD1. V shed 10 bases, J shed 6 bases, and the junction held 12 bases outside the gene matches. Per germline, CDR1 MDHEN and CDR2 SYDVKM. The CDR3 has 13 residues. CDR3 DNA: TGTGCCACCAAATCCTACAGGGGATCCGAGCAGTACTTC. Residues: CATKSYRGSEQYF.

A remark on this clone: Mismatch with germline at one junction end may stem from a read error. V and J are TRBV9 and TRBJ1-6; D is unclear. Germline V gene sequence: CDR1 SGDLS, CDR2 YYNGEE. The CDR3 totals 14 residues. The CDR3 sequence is CASSVRSYNSPLHF. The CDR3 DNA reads TGTGCTAGCAGCGTACGCAGCTATAATTCACCCCTCCACTTT. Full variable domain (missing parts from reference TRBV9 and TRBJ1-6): DSGVTQTPKHLITATGQRVTLRCSPRSGDLSVYWYQQSLDQGLQFLIQYYNGEERAKGNILERFSAQQFPDLHSELNLSSLELGDSALYFCASSVRSYNSPLHFGNGTRLTVT.

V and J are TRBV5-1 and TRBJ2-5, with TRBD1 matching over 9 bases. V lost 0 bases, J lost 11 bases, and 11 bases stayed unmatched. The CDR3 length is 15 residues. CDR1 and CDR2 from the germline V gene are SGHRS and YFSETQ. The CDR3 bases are TGCGCCAGCAGCTTGGAAGGACAGGGGTATGATGAGCAGTACTTC. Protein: CASSLEGQGYDEQYF.

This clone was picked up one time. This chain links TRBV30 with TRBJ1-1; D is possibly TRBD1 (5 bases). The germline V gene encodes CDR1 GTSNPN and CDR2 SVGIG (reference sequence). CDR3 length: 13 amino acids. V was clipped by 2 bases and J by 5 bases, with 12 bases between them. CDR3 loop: CAWSLQGWTEAFF. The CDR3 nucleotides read TGTGCCTGGAGTCTGCAGGGATGGACTGAAGCTTTCTTT. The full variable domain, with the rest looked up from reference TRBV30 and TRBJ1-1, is SQTIHQWPATLVQPVGSPLSLECTVEGTSNPNLYWYRQAAGRGLQLLFYSVGIGQISSEVPQNLSASRPQDRQFILSSKKLLLSDSGFYLCAWSLQGWTEAFFGQGTRLTVV.

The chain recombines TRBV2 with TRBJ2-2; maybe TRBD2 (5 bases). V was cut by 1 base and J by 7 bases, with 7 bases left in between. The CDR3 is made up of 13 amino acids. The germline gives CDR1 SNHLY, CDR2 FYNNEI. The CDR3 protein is CASSEVRGGELFF. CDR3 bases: TGTGCCAGCAGTGAAGTCCGGGGCGGGGAGCTGTTTTTT.

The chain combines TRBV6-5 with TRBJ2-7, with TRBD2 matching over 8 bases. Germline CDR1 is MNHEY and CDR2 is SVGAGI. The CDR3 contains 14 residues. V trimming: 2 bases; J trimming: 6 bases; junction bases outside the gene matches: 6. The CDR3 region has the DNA TGTGCCAGCAGTTACCTCGGGACTAGGGGCGAGCAGTACTTC. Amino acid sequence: CASSYLGTRGEQYF.

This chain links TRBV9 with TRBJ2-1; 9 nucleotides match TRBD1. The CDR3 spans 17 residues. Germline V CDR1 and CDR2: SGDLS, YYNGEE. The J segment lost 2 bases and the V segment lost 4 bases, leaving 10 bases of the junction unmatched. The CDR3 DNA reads TGTGCCAGCAGCCCTCAGGTGACAGGGGGGACCTACAATGAGCAGTTCTTC. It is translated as CASSPQVTGGTYNEQFF. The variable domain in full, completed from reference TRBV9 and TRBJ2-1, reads DSGVTQTPKHLITATGQRVTLRCSPRSGDLSVYWYQQSLDQGLQFLIQYYNGEERAKGNILERFSAQQFPDLHSELNLSSLELGDSALYFCASSPQVTGGTYNEQFFGPGTRLTVL.

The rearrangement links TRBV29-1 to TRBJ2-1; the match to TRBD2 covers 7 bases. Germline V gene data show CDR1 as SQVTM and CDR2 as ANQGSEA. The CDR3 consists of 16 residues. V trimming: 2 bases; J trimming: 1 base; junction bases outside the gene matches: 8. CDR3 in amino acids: CSVEPLAVQSYNEQFF. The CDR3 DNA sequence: TGCAGCGTTGAACCGCTAGCGGTGCAATCCTACAATGAGCAGTTCTTC.

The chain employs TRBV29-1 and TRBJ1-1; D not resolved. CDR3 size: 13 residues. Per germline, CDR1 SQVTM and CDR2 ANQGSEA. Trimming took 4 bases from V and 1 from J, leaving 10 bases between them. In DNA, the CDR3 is TGCAGCGTTGTGTGGGCCAGGAACACTGAAGCTTTCTTT. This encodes CSVVWARNTEAFF.

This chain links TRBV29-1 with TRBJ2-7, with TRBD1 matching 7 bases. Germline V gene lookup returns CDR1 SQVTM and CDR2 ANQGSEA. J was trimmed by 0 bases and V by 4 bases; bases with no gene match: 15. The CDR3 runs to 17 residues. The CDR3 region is CSVVTDPKGQISYEQYF. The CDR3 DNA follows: TGCAGCGTTGTCACCGATCCCAAGGGACAGATCTCCTACGAGCAGTACTTC.

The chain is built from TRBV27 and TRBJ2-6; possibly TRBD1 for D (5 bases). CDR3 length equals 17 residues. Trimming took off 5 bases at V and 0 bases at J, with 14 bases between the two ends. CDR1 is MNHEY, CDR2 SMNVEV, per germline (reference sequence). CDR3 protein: CASSPTGVGSGANVLTF. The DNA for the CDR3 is TGTGCCAGCAGTCCCACAGGTGTAGGCTCTGGGGCCAACGTCCTGACTTTC.